This T cell receptor beta chain was sequenced in a study of shared clonotypes between healthy human individuals. Using immunoSEQ multiplex PCR, the repertoire was profiled, and TCRdb retains in-frame clones only, with some absent. Of more than 2 million clones in the sample, 90% to 95% were seen once. The CDR3 runs 15 residues. The germline CDR1 and CDR2 sequences are SGHNT and YENEEA. Between the trimmed V and J ends, which lost 5 bases and 0 bases, there was a span of 12 bases. The material sequenced was naive CD4+ T cells sorted from blood. This sample's subset: CD45RA+ positively selected. This TCR was recovered from a man aged 18 to 30 in good health. The chain has TRBV11-3 and TRBJ2-3; a weak D match, TRBD2 (5 bases). The CDR3 reads CASSPRGVSTDTQYF. The DNA of the CDR3 is TGTGCCAGCAGCCCCCGGGGAGTTAGCACAGATACGCAGTATTTT.